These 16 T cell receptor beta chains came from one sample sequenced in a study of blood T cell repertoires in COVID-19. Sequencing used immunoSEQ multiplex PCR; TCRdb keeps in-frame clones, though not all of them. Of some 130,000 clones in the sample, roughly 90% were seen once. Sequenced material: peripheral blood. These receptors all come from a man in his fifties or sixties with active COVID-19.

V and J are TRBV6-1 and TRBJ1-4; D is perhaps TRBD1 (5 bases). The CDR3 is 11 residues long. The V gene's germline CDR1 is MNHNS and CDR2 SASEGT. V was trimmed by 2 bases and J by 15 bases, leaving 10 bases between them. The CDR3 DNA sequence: TGTGCCAGCAGTGAACGACAGATTTTGTTTTTT. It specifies CASSERQILFF.

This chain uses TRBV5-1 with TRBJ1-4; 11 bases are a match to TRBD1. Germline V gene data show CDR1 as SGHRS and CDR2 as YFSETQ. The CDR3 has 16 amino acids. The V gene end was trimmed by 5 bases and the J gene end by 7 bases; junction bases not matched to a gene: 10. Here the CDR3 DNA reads TGCGCCAGCAGAAGGGACAGGGGGACGATTCCTGAAAAACTGTTTTTT. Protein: CASRRDRGTIPEKLFF.

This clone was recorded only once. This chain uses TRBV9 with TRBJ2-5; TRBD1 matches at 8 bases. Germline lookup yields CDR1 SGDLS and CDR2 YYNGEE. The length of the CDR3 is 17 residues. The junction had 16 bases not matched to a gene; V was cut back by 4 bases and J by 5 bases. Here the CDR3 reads CASSPDRGAQPSETQYF. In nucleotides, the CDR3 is TGTGCCAGCAGCCCAGACAGGGGCGCCCAACCAAGTGAGACCCAGTACTTC.

DNA for the CDR3: TGTGCCAGACAGGGGACCTTGACGGGAGATACGCAGTATTTT. Translation gives CARQGTLTGDTQYF. The V gene is TRBV6-5, the J gene TRBJ2-3; 7 bases match TRBD1. Unmatched junction bases numbered 11, after V lost 9 bases and J lost 5 bases. Germline V gives CDR1 MNHEY, CDR2 SVGAGI. This CDR3 has 14 residues.

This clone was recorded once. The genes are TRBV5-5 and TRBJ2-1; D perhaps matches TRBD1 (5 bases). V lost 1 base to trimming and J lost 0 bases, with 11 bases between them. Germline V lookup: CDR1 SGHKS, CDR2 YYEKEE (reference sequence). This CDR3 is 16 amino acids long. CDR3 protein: CASSLSTANSYNEQFF. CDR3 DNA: TGTGCCAGCAGCTTGTCGACAGCGAACTCCTACAATGAGCAGTTCTTC. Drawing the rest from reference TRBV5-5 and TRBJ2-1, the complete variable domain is DAGVTQSPTHLIKTRGQQVTLRCSPISGHKSVSWYQQVLGQGPQFIFQYYEKEERGRGNFPDRFSARQFPNYSSELNVNALLLGDSALYLCASSLSTANSYNEQFFGPGTRLTVL.

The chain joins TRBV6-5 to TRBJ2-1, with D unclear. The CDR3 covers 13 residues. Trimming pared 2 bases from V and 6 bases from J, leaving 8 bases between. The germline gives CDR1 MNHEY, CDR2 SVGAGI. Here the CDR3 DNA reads TGTGCCAGCAGTTACGGGCAAAGCAATGAGCAGTTCTTC. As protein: CASSYGQSNEQFF.

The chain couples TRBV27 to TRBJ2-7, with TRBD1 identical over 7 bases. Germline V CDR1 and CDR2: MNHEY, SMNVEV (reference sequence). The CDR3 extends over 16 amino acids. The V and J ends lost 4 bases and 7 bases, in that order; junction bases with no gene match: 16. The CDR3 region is CASSSSTGNRAQEQYV. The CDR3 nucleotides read TGTGCCAGCAGTTCATCGACAGGGAACCGAGCGCAAGAGCAGTACGTC.

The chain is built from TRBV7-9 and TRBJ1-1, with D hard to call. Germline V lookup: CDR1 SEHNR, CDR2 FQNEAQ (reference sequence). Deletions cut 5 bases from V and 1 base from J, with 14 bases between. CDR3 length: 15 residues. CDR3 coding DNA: TGTGCCAGCAGCCTTCGGACGGGAAAGAACACTGAAGCTTTCTTT. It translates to CASSLRTGKNTEAFF.

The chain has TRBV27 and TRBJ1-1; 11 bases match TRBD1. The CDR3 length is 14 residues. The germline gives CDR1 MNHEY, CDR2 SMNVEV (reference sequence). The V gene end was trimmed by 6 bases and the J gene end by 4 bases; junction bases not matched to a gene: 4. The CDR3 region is CASRGTGGGTEAFF. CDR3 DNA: TGTGCCAGCAGAGGGACAGGGGGGGGCACTGAAGCTTTCTTT.

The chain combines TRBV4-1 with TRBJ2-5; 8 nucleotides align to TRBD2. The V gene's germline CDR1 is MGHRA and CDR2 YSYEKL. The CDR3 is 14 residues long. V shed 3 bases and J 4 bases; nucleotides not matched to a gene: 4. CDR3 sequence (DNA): TGCGCCAGCAGCCATCTTCGGGAGGGAGAGACCCAGTACTTC. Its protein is CASSHLREGETQYF.

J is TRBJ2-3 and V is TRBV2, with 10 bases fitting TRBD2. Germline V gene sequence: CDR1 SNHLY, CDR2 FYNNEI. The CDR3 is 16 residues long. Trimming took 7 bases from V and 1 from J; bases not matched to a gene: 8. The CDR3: CASTRRTSGGTDTQYF. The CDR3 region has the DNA TGTGCCAGCACCAGACGTACTAGCGGGGGCACAGATACGCAGTATTTT.

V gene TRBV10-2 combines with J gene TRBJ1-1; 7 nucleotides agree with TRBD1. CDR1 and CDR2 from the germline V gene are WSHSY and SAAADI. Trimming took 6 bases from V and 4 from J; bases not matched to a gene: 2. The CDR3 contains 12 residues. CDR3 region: CASSDRATEAFF. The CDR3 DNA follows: TGCGCCAGCAGCGACAGGGCCACTGAAGCTTTCTTT.

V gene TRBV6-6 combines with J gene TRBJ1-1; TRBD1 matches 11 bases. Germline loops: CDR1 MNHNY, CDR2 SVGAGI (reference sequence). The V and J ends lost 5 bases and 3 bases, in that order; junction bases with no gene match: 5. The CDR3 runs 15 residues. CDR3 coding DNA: TGTGCCAGCAGTGGACAGGGGGCGGTCGACACTGAAGCTTTCTTT. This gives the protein CASSGQGAVDTEAFF.

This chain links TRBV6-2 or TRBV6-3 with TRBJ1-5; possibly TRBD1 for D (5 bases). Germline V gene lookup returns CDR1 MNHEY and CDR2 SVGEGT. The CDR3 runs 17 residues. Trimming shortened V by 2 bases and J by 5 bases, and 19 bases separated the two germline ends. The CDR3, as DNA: TGTGCCAGCAGTTACAGGAGGGGATCCCTTACCTATCAGCCCCAGCATTTT. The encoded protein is CASSYRRGSLTYQPQHF.

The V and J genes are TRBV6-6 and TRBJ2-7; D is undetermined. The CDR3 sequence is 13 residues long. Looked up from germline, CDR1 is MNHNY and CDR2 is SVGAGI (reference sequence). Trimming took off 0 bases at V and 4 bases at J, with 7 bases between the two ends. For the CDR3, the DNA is TGTGCCAGCAGTTACTCGCAGGTTTACGAGCAGTACTTC. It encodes CASSYSQVYEQYF.

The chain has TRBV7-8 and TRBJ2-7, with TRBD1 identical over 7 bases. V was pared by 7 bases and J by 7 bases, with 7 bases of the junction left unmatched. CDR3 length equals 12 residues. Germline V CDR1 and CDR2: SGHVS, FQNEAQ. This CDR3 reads CASTRDSQEQYF. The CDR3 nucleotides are TGTGCCAGCACCCGGGACAGTCAGGAGCAGTACTTC.